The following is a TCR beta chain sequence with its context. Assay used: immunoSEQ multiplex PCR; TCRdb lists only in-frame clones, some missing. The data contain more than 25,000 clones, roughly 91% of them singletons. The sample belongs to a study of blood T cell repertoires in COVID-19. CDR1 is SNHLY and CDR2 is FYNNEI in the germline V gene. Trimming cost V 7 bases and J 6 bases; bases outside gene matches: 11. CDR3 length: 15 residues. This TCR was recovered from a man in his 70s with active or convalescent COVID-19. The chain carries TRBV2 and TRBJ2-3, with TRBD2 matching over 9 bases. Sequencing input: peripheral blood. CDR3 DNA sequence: TGTGCCAGCATTTCCGCGGGAGGGCCGGGGGATACGCAGTATTTT. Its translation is CASISAGGPGDTQYF.